This T cell receptor beta chain was sequenced in a study of blood T cell repertoires in COVID-19. The repertoire was sequenced with immunoSEQ multiplex PCR; TCRdb's copy has only in-frame clones and lacks some. In the table there are over 250,000 clones, approximately 91% of which are singletons. This CDR3 is built from 21 residues. In germline, CDR1 is LGHNA, CDR2 YNFKEQ. Between the trimmed V and J ends, which lost 2 bases and 6 bases, there was a span of 32 bases. The clonotype comes from a man aged 50 to 59 with acute or convalescent COVID-19. Sequenced material: peripheral blood. The chain has TRBV4-2 and TRBJ2-4; D is possibly TRBD1 (8 bases). CDR3 in amino acids: CASSQNKWTGPNRGGGNIQYF. CDR3 in DNA: TGTGCCAGCAGCCAAAATAAGTGGACCGGACCTAACAGGGGGGGAGGAAACATTCAGTACTTC.